The 18 T cell receptor beta chains listed next were all sequenced from one sample in a study of T cell responses to AZD1222 COVID-19 vaccine. The table came from immunoSEQ multiplex PCR; TCRdb's copy has only in-frame clones and leaves some out. The sample includes some 110,000 clones, about 91% seen only once; the top ten take 44%. The sequences come from peripheral blood, collected 28 days after the second AZD1222 dose. These receptors were taken from an adult who received the AZD1222 COVID-19 vaccine.

This chain links TRBV30 with TRBJ1-2; the D gene is possibly TRBD1 (5 bases). The V end lost 3 bases, the J end lost 5 bases, and 13 bases lay between the germline ends. This CDR3 comprises 13 residues. Germline CDR1 and CDR2: GTSNPN and SVGIG (reference sequence). The CDR3 reads CAWSAQALYGYTF. The CDR3 nucleotides are TGTGCCTGGAGCGCACAGGCCCTTTATGGCTACACCTTC.

This clone was recorded a few times. Different DNA sequences within this sample yield the same CDR3. The V and J genes are TRBV11-3 and TRBJ2-1; D uncertain. This CDR3 is built from 15 residues. Germline values: CDR1 SGHNT, CDR2 YENEEA. V lost 4 bases to trimming and J lost 0 bases, with 10 bases between them. CDR3 residues: CASSSGGSSYNEQFF. DNA for the CDR3: TGTGCCAGCAGCTCTGGCGGTAGCTCCTACAATGAGCAGTTCTTC.

J is TRBJ2-6 and V is TRBV21-1. TRBV21-1 is classified as a pseudogene. This CDR3 spans 20 amino acids. The CDR3 region is CASSKARWGSHASGANVLTF. CDR3 coding DNA: TGTGCCAGCAGCAAAGCGCGCTGGGGGAGTCACGCCTCTGGGGCCAACGTCCTGACTTTC.

The chain is built from TRBV18 and TRBJ2-1; D may be TRBD1 (5 bases). Germline V CDR1 and CDR2: KGHSH, LQKENI. V was pared by 0 bases and J by 0 bases, with 9 bases between. CDR3 length: 16 residues. This CDR3 is CASSPPKGASYNEQFF. The CDR3 bases are TGTGCCAGCTCACCACCCAAAGGGGCCTCCTACAATGAGCAGTTCTTC.

The V gene is TRBV28, the J gene TRBJ1-2; no firm D call. This CDR3 has 14 amino acids. Trimming stripped 7 bases from V and 2 bases from J, with 14 bases between. CDR1 and CDR2 (germline): MDHEN, SYDVKM. The CDR3 coding sequence is TGTGCCAGCACTAAACGCGCAGGAAACTATGGCTACACCTTC. Protein product: CASTKRAGNYGYTF.

The J gene is TRBJ1-1, the V gene TRBV11-3, with a tentative D call TRBD1 (5 bases). The germline V gene has CDR1 SGHNT and CDR2 YENEEA. This CDR3 contains 15 residues. Between the trimmed V and J ends, which lost 0 bases and 0 bases, there was a span of 8 bases. The DNA of the CDR3 is TGTGCCAGCAGCTTAGACGGGGGGGTGAACACTGAAGCTTTCTTT. Its translation: CASSLDGGVNTEAFF.

On this clone itself: In the same sample, other DNA sequences code for this CDR3. The chain has TRBV18 and TRBJ2-7; 10 bases align to TRBD1. The V segment lost 3 bases and the J segment 3 bases; nucleotides outside the gene matches: 2. CDR1 and CDR2 from the germline V gene are KGHSH and LQKENI. This CDR3 region has 14 residues. The CDR3 coding sequence is TGTGCCAGCTCACCGAGGACAGGGGGCTACGAGCAGTACTTC. Translated: CASSPRTGGYEQYF.

The chain has TRBV4-3 and TRBJ2-1, with 7 positions matching TRBD1. The junction had 1 base not matched to a gene; V was cut back by 2 bases and J by 0 bases. CDR3 length: 15 residues. Looked up from germline, CDR1 is LGHNA and CDR2 is YSLEER. CDR3 amino acids: CASSQNRGSYNEQFF. CDR3 nucleotide sequence: TGCGCCAGCAGCCAAAACAGGGGCTCCTACAATGAGCAGTTCTTC.

This rearrangement joins TRBV5-5 to TRBJ1-1; tentatively, D is TRBD1 (6 bases). Trimming cost V 4 bases and J 10 bases, with 17 bases left between them. From germline, CDR1 is SGHKS and CDR2 YYEKEE (reference sequence). CDR3 size: 13 residues. CDR3 coding DNA: TGTGCCAGCAGCAGGGACAAGCCAGGACGAGCTTTCTTT. It yields the protein CASSRDKPGRAFF. Together with reference TRBV5-5 and TRBJ1-1, the CDR3 gives the full variable domain: DAGVTQSPTHLIKTRGQQVTLRCSPISGHKSVSWYQQVLGQGPQFIFQYYEKEERGRGNFPDRFSARQFPNYSSELNVNALLLGDSALYLCASSRDKPGRAFFGQGTRLTVV.

The V and J genes are TRBV19 and TRBJ1-5; D is uncertain. The V end was cut by 2 bases, the J end by 2 bases, with 16 bases between. The CDR3 spans 17 residues. CDR1 is LNHDA, CDR2 SQIVND, per germline (reference sequence). As DNA, the CDR3 is TGTGCCAGTAGTATACTCCCCGACGCGTCCGGCAATCAGCCCCAGCATTTT. Protein sequence: CASSILPDASGNQPQHF.

The V and J genes are TRBV19 and TRBJ1-2; D is ambiguous. CDR1 and CDR2 (germline): LNHDA, SQIVND (reference sequence). The CDR3 sequence is 12 residues long. Trimming pared 5 bases from V and 8 bases from J, leaving 12 bases between. The CDR3 DNA sequence: TGTGCCAGTAGTTTTGTGGGCTACGGCTACACCTTC. This encodes CASSFVGYGYTF.

This clone was seen a few times. CDR3: CASQTGALNTEAFF. CDR3 DNA sequence: TGTGCCAGCCAGACAGGGGCCTTGAACACTGAAGCTTTCTTT. This sequence joins TRBV5-6 and TRBJ1-1; 8 bases align to TRBD1. This CDR3 is 14 amino acids long. V shed 7 bases, J shed 0 bases, and the junction held 5 bases outside the gene matches. CDR1 is SGHDT, CDR2 YYEEEE, per germline.

This chain joins TRBV7-9 and TRBJ2-1; D is unclear. There are 12 residues in the CDR3. The germline V and J ends were trimmed by 2 bases and 9 bases, with 8 bases remaining between them. CDR1 and CDR2 from the germline V gene are SEHNR and FQNEAQ (reference sequence). CDR3 amino acids: CASSLRAFEQFF. The CDR3 bases are TGTGCCAGCAGCTTACGAGCGTTTGAGCAGTTCTTC.

This chain uses TRBV6-2 or TRBV6-3 with TRBJ1-1; possibly TRBD1 for D (6 bases). CDR1 is MNHEY, CDR2 SVGEGT, per germline. The CDR3 is 14 residues long. Trimming removed 6 bases at V and 1 base at J, with 12 bases between. CDR3: CASSSTGRNTEAFF. In DNA form, the CDR3 reads TGTGCCAGCAGCTCGACAGGCAGGAACACTGAAGCTTTCTTT.

The chain joins TRBV4-1 to TRBJ1-1; perhaps TRBD1 as D (5 bases). This CDR3 has 14 amino acids. Deletions cut 0 bases from V and 11 bases from J, with 16 bases between. The germline V gene has CDR1 MGHRA and CDR2 YSYEKL. CDR3 bases: TGCGCCAGCAGCCAAGACACGGGGACGGGAAAGGCTTTCTTT. It specifies CASSQDTGTGKAFF.

The gene calls are TRBV4-1 and TRBJ2-7, with D possibly being TRBD2 (6 bases). The germline V gene encodes CDR1 MGHRA and CDR2 YSYEKL. V dropped 2 bases and J dropped 3 bases, with 14 bases sitting between them. The CDR3 has 15 residues. The CDR3 protein is CASSQQGLADYEQYF. As DNA, the CDR3 is TGCGCCAGCAGCCAACAGGGACTCGCCGACTACGAGCAGTACTTC.

This clone was counted once. The CDR3 region has the DNA TGCGCCAGCAGCCAAGCGGGAGCGACAGATACGCAGTATTTT. This gives the protein CASSQAGATDTQYF. V gene TRBV4-3 combines with J gene TRBJ2-3; D is perhaps TRBD2 (6 bases). V was trimmed by 1 base and J by 3 bases, leaving 8 bases between them. The CDR3 runs 14 residues. Germline V gene lookup returns CDR1 LGHNA and CDR2 YSLEER.

CDR3 protein: CASSQDGTSGRGEQYF. In nucleotides, the CDR3 is TGCGCCAGCAGCCAAGATGGAACTAGCGGGAGGGGCGAGCAGTACTTC. The rearrangement joins TRBV4-3 to TRBJ2-7; 13 nucleotides agree with TRBD2. Losses at the gene ends were 0 bases for V and 6 bases for J; bases not matched to a gene: 5. Germline CDR1 and CDR2: LGHNA and YSLEER. This CDR3 is built from 16 residues.